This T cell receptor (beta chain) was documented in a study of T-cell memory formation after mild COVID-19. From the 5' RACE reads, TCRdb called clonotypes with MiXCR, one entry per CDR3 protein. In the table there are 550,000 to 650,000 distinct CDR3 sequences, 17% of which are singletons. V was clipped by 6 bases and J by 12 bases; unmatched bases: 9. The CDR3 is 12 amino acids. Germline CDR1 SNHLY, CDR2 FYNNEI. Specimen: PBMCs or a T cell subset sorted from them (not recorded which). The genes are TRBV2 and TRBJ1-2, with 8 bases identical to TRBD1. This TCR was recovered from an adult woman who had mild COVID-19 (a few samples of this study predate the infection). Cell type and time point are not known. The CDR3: CASSHPGQGNTF. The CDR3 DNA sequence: TGTGCCAGCAGCCACCCTGGACAGGGCAACACCTTC.